What follows are 31 T cell receptor beta chains derived from one specimen sequenced in a study of long-term antiretroviral therapy in people with HIV. The immunoSEQ assay was v3.0, run at survey level. This table comes from immunoSEQ multiplex PCR, and its TCRdb copy is limited to in-frame clones, with some not included. The repertoire consists of roughly 17,000 clones, with 80% to 85% occurring once and the leading ten covering roughly 10%. Sequencing was performed on unsorted PBMCs, taken 0.3 years before starting antiretroviral therapy. The source is a man aged 50 or older with HIV.

The chain links TRBV7-2 to TRBJ1-2; 7 nucleotides agree with TRBD1. The germline CDR1 and CDR2 sequences are SGHTA and FQGNSA. V shed 0 bases, J shed 4 bases, and the junction held 8 bases outside the gene matches. The CDR3 runs to 16 residues. The CDR3 sequence: CASSLAITGDGYGYTF. CDR3 coding DNA: TGTGCCAGCAGCTTAGCGATCACAGGGGACGGCTATGGCTACACCTTC. The full variable domain, with the rest looked up from reference TRBV7-2 and TRBJ1-2, is GAGVSQSPSNKVTEKGKDVELRCDPISGHTALYWYRQSLGQGLEFLIYFQGNSAPDKSGLPSDRFSAERTGGSVSTLTIQRTQQEDSAVYLCASSLAITGDGYGYTFGSGTRLTVV.

Details on this clone: At one end, the junction sequence differs from germline, possibly due to a read error. This chain links TRBV7-7 with TRBJ2-2; D may be TRBD2 (6 bases). This CDR3 is built from 15 residues. Germline CDR1 reads SSHAT; CDR2 reads FNYEAQ (reference sequence). As DNA, the CDR3 is TGTGCTAGCAGCTTAGGTCTAGCGAGTACCGGGGAGCTGTTTTTT. Encoded protein: CASSLGLASTGELFF.

The chain recombines TRBV5-6 with TRBJ2-1; 8 positions agree with TRBD2. The CDR3 length is 14 residues. After removal of 4 bases from V and 8 bases from J, the junction contained 8 bases not matched to a gene. Germline assignment: CDR1 SGHDT and CDR2 YYEEEE. CDR3 nucleotide sequence: TGTGCCAGCAGCCTTGGACTAGCAGGCGATGAGCAGTTCTTC. Residues: CASSLGLAGDEQFF.

This clone was seen a single time. CDR3 in amino acids: CASSSGAGALQETQYF. CDR3 nucleotides: TGCGCCAGCAGCTCGGGGGCAGGGGCATTACAAGAGACCCAGTACTTC. The rearrangement links TRBV5-1 to TRBJ2-5; D could derive from TRBD1 or TRBD2 (6 bases each). V was clipped by 3 bases and J by 2 bases, with 17 bases between them. There are 16 residues in the CDR3. CDR1 SGHRS and CDR2 YFSETQ come from the germline V gene.

This clone was counted between two and nine times. The CDR3 spells CASSPHGGTNTGELFF. The CDR3 region has the DNA TGTGCCAGCAGCCCCCATGGGGGGACGAACACCGGGGAGCTGTTTTTT. The chain is built from TRBV9 and TRBJ2-2; TRBD2 is a possible D gene (6 bases). The CDR3 has 16 amino acids. Germline CDR1 reads SGDLS; CDR2 reads YYNGEE. The V end lost 4 bases, the J end lost 0 bases, and 13 bases lay between the germline ends.

The chain links TRBV28 to TRBJ2-7; D call uncertain. In germline, CDR1 is MDHEN, CDR2 SYDVKM. The CDR3 contains 11 residues. V was cut by 10 bases and J by 0 bases, with 7 bases left in between. For the CDR3, the DNA is TGTGCCACCACAGACTCCTACGAGCAGTACTTC. Translated, it gives CATTDSYEQYF. The variable domain in full, with the rest retrieved from reference TRBV28 and TRBJ2-7, is DVKVTQSSRYLVKRTGEKVFLECVQDMDHENMFWYRQDPGLGLRLIYFSYDVKMKEKGDIPEGYSVSREKKERFSLILESASTNQTSMYLCATTDSYEQYFGPGTRLTVT.

The chain is built from TRBV6-4 and TRBJ2-3, with D possibly TRBD2 on 5 matching bases. Trimming left V 6 bases short and J 0 bases short, with 10 bases between. CDR3 length: 14 amino acids. Germline loops: CDR1 MRHNA, CDR2 SNTAGT. For the CDR3, the DNA is TGTGCCAGCAGCAGCGGCACTAGCACAGATACGCAGTATTTT. The encoded protein is CASSSGTSTDTQYF.

The chain links TRBV13 to TRBJ1-5; TRBD1 aligns across 11 bases. CDR3 size: 16 residues. V lost 4 bases to trimming and J lost 5 bases; unmatched junction nucleotides: 7. Germline values: CDR1 PRHDT, CDR2 FYEKMQ (reference sequence). CDR3 protein: CASSSRDRGIDQPQHF. The CDR3 nucleotides are TGTGCCAGCAGCTCCCGGGACAGGGGGATCGATCAGCCCCAGCATTTT. The whole variable domain, remainder taken from reference TRBV13 and TRBJ1-5, is AAGVIQSPRHLIKEKRETATLKCYPIPRHDTVYWYQQGPGQDPQFLISFYEKMQSDKGSIPDRFSAQQFSDYHSELNMSSLELGDSALYFCASSSRDRGIDQPQHFGDGTRLSIL.

This chain connects TRBV18 to TRBJ1-4; D gene uncertain. The CDR3 covers 13 residues. Trimming took off 8 bases at V and 5 bases at J, with 12 bases between the two ends. Germline lookup yields CDR1 KGHSH and CDR2 LQKENI. This CDR3 reads CASQSESNEKLFF. Written as DNA, the CDR3 is TGTGCCAGCCAGTCGGAGTCGAATGAAAAACTGTTTTTT. The full variable domain, with the rest looked up from reference TRBV18 and TRBJ1-4, is NAGVMQNPRHLVRRRGQEARLRCSPMKGHSHVYWYRQLPEEGLKFMVYLQKENIIDESGMPKERFSAEFPKEGPSILRIQQVVRGDSAAYFCASQSESNEKLFFGSGTQLSVL.

Concerning this clone: Mismatch with germline at one junction end may stem from a read error. The chain couples TRBV7-7 to TRBJ1-1; D is ambiguous. Germline V lookup: CDR1 SSHAT, CDR2 FNYEAQ (reference sequence). The CDR3 runs 17 residues. CDR3 nucleotide sequence: TGTGCTAGCAGCAAAAACCAAGGGAGAGGAGTTTACACTGAAGCTTTCTTT. Translating gives CASSKNQGRGVYTEAFF.

This clone occurred once. The V gene is TRBV27, the J gene TRBJ2-7; the match to TRBD1 covers 12 bases. Germline V gives CDR1 MNHEY, CDR2 SMNVEV (reference sequence). J gave up 11 bases and V 4 bases, and 6 bases lay outside the gene matches. CDR3 size: 13 residues. CDR3 sequence (DNA): TGTGCCAGCAGTTCCGGGACAGGGGGCAAGAAGTACTTC. Protein: CASSSGTGGKKYF.

V gene TRBV29-1 combines with J gene TRBJ1-4; D remains unclear. V lost 0 bases to trimming and J lost 5 bases, with 10 bases between them. The CDR3 contains 14 residues. Germline CDR1 and CDR2: SQVTM and ANQGSEA. The CDR3 DNA is TGCAGCGTTGAAGATAGATCACTAAATGAAAAACTGTTTTTT. It codes for CSVEDRSLNEKLFF.

This clone was seen just once. The chain recombines TRBV30 with TRBJ1-2; 7 bases fit TRBD1. The length of the CDR3 is 12 residues. Germline V gene lookup returns CDR1 GTSNPN and CDR2 SVGIG (reference sequence). CDR3: CAMTGLNYGYTF. Here the CDR3 DNA reads TGTGCTATGACAGGGCTCAACTATGGCTACACCTTC.

The genes are TRBV19 and TRBJ1-2, with 10 bases that match TRBD1. Germline V CDR1 and CDR2: LNHDA, SQIVND (reference sequence). This CDR3 has 14 residues. Unmatched junction bases numbered 3, after V lost 6 bases and J lost 2 bases. CDR3: CASRGTGVNYGYTF. The CDR3 DNA sequence: TGTGCCAGTAGGGGGACAGGGGTGAACTATGGCTACACCTTC.

The chain couples TRBV15 to TRBJ2-7; 12 nucleotides align to TRBD2. CDR1 and CDR2 from the germline V gene are LNHNV and YYDKDF (reference sequence). This CDR3 region has 16 residues. Trimming took 6 bases from V and 3 from J; bases not matched to a gene: 9. Written as DNA, the CDR3 is TGTGCCACCAGGGGACTAGCGGGTTCTGGGCACTACGAGCAGTACTTC. It codes for CATRGLAGSGHYEQYF.

The chain has TRBV5-5 and TRBJ2-1; TRBD2 is a possible D gene (5 bases). The CDR3 is 17 residues long. In germline, CDR1 is SGHKS, CDR2 YYEKEE (reference sequence). V was pared by 3 bases and J by 0 bases, with 16 bases between. Here the CDR3 reads CASSSLKAERSYNEQFF. For the CDR3, the DNA is TGTGCCAGCAGCTCCCTAAAAGCGGAGCGCTCCTACAATGAGCAGTTCTTC.

This clone appeared a few times. V and J are TRBV11-2 and TRBJ2-3; 9 bases fit TRBD1. The CDR3 length is 15 residues. The junction had 7 bases not matched to a gene; V was cut back by 5 bases and J by 4 bases. The germline V gene encodes CDR1 SGHAT and CDR2 FQNNGV. CDR3 in DNA: TGTGCCAGCAGCGACGGGACAGGGATACCAGATACGCAGTATTTT. It translates to CASSDGTGIPDTQYF.

Concerning this clone itself: At one of its ends the junction is not consistent with the germline gene, which may arise from a read error. Other DNA sequences in the same sample also yield this CDR3. The chain joins TRBV25-1 to TRBJ1-3; possibly TRBD1 for D (5 bases). There are 14 residues in the CDR3. Germline lookup yields CDR1 MGHDK and CDR2 SYGVNS. The CDR3 DNA reads TGTGCTAGCAGTGTAGGGGCAACTGGAAACACCATATATTTT. Protein sequence: CASSVGATGNTIYF. The full variable domain, in which reference TRBV25-1 and TRBJ1-3 provide the parts outside the CDR3, is EADIYQTPRYLVIGTGKKITLECSQTMGHDKMYWYQQDPGMELHLIHYSYGVNSTEKGDLSSESTVSRIRTEHFPLTLESARPSHTSQYLCASSVGATGNTIYFGEGSWLTVV.

V gene TRBV6-5 combines with J gene TRBJ2-2; D unresolved. The CDR3 length is 13 residues. In germline, CDR1 is MNHEY, CDR2 SVGAGI. V was cut by 4 bases and J by 7 bases, with 10 bases left in between. CDR3 sequence reads: CASSSTFYGELFF. CDR3 DNA sequence: TGTGCCAGCAGTTCAACTTTCTACGGGGAGCTGTTTTTT.

This clone was counted between two and nine times. The chain employs TRBV7-8 and TRBJ2-7; TRBD2 aligns across 8 bases. V shed 2 bases and J 5 bases; nucleotides not matched to a gene: 8. Germline CDR1 and CDR2: SGHVS and FQNEAQ. This CDR3 contains 15 residues. Here the CDR3 reads CASSLWERESNEQYF. The CDR3 bases are TGTGCCAGCAGCTTATGGGAGCGGGAGAGCAACGAGCAGTACTTC.

A few counts support this clone. The chain employs TRBV7-6 and TRBJ2-7; D gene uncertain. Germline loops: CDR1 SGHVS, CDR2 FNYEAQ. The CDR3 runs 14 residues. The V gene lost 5 bases and the J gene lost 3 bases, with 14 bases spanning the gap. CDR3 bases: TGTGCCAGCAGCCCCCGGATGGACGGCTACGAGCAGTACTTC. It yields the protein CASSPRMDGYEQYF. Full variable domain (rest looked up from reference TRBV7-6 and TRBJ2-7): GAGVSQSPRYKVTKRGQDVALRCDPISGHVSLYWYRQALGQGPEFLTYFNYEAQQDKSGLPNDRFSAERPEGSISTLTIQRTEQRDSAMYRCASSPRMDGYEQYFGPGTRLTVT.

With respect to this clone: One end of the junction varies from germline; a read error may be responsible. The chain carries TRBV10-2 and TRBJ2-2, with TRBD1 matching over 10 bases. CDR1 and CDR2 (germline): WSHSY, SAAADI. The CDR3 has 14 residues. The CDR3 loop reads CASCDRGLTGELFF. CDR3 coding DNA: TGCGCCAGCTGTGACAGGGGGCTCACCGGGGAGCTGTTTTTT.

This clone was observed a handful of times. The rearrangement joins TRBV28 to TRBJ1-6; TRBD1 aligns across 7 bases. The ends lost 3 bases at V and 8 bases at J; junction bases unmatched: 4. This CDR3 has 14 residues. Germline V gives CDR1 MDHEN, CDR2 SYDVKM. In DNA form, the CDR3 reads TGTGCCAGCAGTTTGTACAGGGGCTATTCACCCCTCCACTTT. It translates to CASSLYRGYSPLHF.

The J gene is TRBJ1-4, the V gene TRBV28; possibly TRBD1 for D (6 bases). The CDR3 extends over 16 amino acids. Deletions cut 6 bases from V and 1 base from J, with 15 bases between. Germline values: CDR1 MDHEN, CDR2 SYDVKM. The CDR3 DNA reads as TGTGCCAGCAGCTTGGGGGGCGGTGAAACTAATGAAAAACTGTTTTTT. Protein product: CASSLGGGETNEKLFF.

The chain has TRBV4-1 and TRBJ1-6; unclear D gene. V shed 3 bases and J shed 13 bases, with 19 bases lying between them. This CDR3 has 15 amino acids. Germline V gene data show CDR1 as MGHRA and CDR2 as YSYEKL. CDR3 residues: CASSHGQASVSPLHF. The CDR3 DNA is TGCGCCAGCAGCCACGGGCAGGCCTCCGTCAGCCCCCTCCACTTT.

V gene TRBV28 combines with J gene TRBJ1-1; D remains unclear. Germline V gives CDR1 MDHEN, CDR2 SYDVKM. Trimming left V 4 bases short and J 5 bases short, with 23 bases between. This CDR3 is built from 17 residues. CDR3 loop: CASSSPRKNEGRTEAFF. The CDR3 coding sequence is TGTGCCAGCAGTTCACCAAGGAAAAACGAAGGTCGGACTGAAGCTTTCTTT.

This clone has more than one count but fewer than ten. J is TRBJ1-3 and V is TRBV15; no definite D call. This CDR3 is built from 16 residues. V lost 0 bases and J 2 bases, leaving 11 bases between the germline ends. CDR1 is LNHNV, CDR2 YYDKDF, per germline (reference sequence). As DNA, the CDR3 is TGTGCCACCAGCAGAGATTGGGAACCTGCTGGAAACACCATATATTTT. Protein product: CATSRDWEPAGNTIYF.

The gene calls are TRBV10-1 and TRBJ2-5; 13 bases match TRBD2. Germline CDR1 and CDR2: WNHNN and SYGVQD (reference sequence). The CDR3 consists of 16 residues. J gave up 4 bases and V 2 bases, and 4 bases lay outside the gene matches. CDR3 region: CASSERTSGRGETQYF. As DNA, the CDR3 is TGCGCCAGCAGTGAGAGGACTAGCGGGAGAGGAGAGACCCAGTACTTC.

The chain has TRBV5-1 and TRBJ2-2; TRBD2 is a possible D gene (6 bases). This CDR3 has 14 residues. Germline CDR1 and CDR2: SGHRS and YFSETQ. V lost 5 bases and J 0 bases, leaving 8 bases between the germline ends. The CDR3 DNA follows: TGCGCCAGCAGGGCGGGAACGAACACCGGGGAGCTGTTTTTT. Its protein is CASRAGTNTGELFF.

This clone was observed once. The V gene is TRBV5-8, the J gene TRBJ1-4; TRBD1 is a possible D gene (5 bases). The CDR3 has 17 amino acids. V was trimmed by 4 bases and J by 8 bases, leaving 24 bases between them. Germline-derived CDR1 and CDR2 are SGHTS and YDEGEE. The CDR3 nucleotides are TGTGCCAGCAGCCCGTTTTTTCTTCGGGACTCGGGCGAAAAACTGTTTTTT. Its translation: CASSPFFLRDSGEKLFF.

CDR3 nucleotide sequence: TGTGCCAGCTCACCGGGCGACAGGGCAGTTTACGAGCAGTACTTC. Protein: CASSPGDRAVYEQYF. J is TRBJ2-7 and V is TRBV18; 7 bases agree with TRBD1. With 3 bases clipped from V and 4 bases from J, the junction kept 9 bases outside the gene matches. Germline CDR1 KGHSH, CDR2 LQKENI. This CDR3 contains 15 residues.